This TCR beta chain was captured in a study of cytomegalovirus exposure and HLA in healthy donors. Study in general: Sequencing of about 200 million T cells in an earlier analysis found under 120 million unique TCR beta sequences. Study-wide points: Analysis was performed later, and it showed HLA-associated TCR beta chains to be more clonally expanded than equally common others. Looking again later, the authors saw that most CMV-associated TCR beta chains seemed HLA-restricted. With high specificity and sensitivity, the classifier reportedly diagnosed cytomegalovirus status.

The CDR3 loop spans 13 amino acids. Trimming stripped 3 bases from V and 4 bases from J, with 7 bases between. Germline loops: CDR1 KGHSH, CDR2 LQKENI. This clone was recorded a few times. Its antigen is as yet unknown. Vbeta (60) and Jbeta (13) primers were used in the PCR. Libraries were prepared by immunoSEQ multiplex PCR; TCRdb keeps only in-frame clonotypes and omits some of them. The sample includes roughly 130,000 clones, 75% to 85% seen only once; the top ten take roughly 3%. The clonotype comes from a male donor in good health and CMV-seronegative. The specimen was PBMCs. V is TRBV18 and J is TRBJ1-5; no clear D. CDR3 in amino acids: CASSPDLNQPQHF. In DNA, the CDR3 is TGTGCCAGCTCACCGGACTTGAATCAGCCCCAGCATTTT.